These T cell receptor beta chains were read from a single sample in a study of CD8+CD57+ T cells in acquired aplastic anemia. One entry per CDR3 protein results from TCRdb running MiXCR on the reads. The sample has around 200,000 distinct CDR3 sequences; roughly 60% are singletons. The specimen was sorted CD4+, CD8+, or CD8+CD57+ T cells (not recorded which) from PBMCs. Receptor source: a human donor with aplastic anemia. CDR3s include the opening cysteine and the closing phenylalanine or tryptophan. D genes are given only for firm matches. The listing skips clone size in some rows; elsewhere it reads once, few, many or a size class.

CSAPSDSSYEQYF,TGCAGTGCTCCTTCGGACAGCTCCTACGAGCAGTACTTC,.,.,TRBV20-1,TRBJ2-7
CASSRGLLAREQYF,TGTGCCAGCAGCCGGGGACTATTAGCGAGGGAGCAGTACTTC,many,TRBD2,TRBV27,TRBJ2-7
CATSRGLAGSTDTQYF,TGTGCCACCAGCAGAGGACTAGCGGGTAGCACAGATACGCAGTATTTT,.,TRBD2,TRBV15,TRBJ2-3
CSARDLRLAGSYEQYF,TGCAGTGCTAGAGATTTGAGACTAGCGGGGTCCTACGAGCAGTACTTC,once,TRBD2,TRBV20-1,TRBJ2-7
CASSFTRGSETQYF,TGTGCCAGCAGCTTCACGAGAGGCTCTGAGACCCAGTACTTC,.,.,TRBV7-2,TRBJ2-5
CASSLGQLANTIYF,TGTGCCAGCAGCTTAGGCCAGTTGGCTAACACCATATATTTT,once,.,TRBV13,TRBJ1-3
CASSRGGETQYF,TGTGCCAGCAGCCGAGGGGGAGAGACCCAGTACTTC,few,.,TRBV12-3/TRBV12-4,TRBJ2-5
CASSLEDRGDTQYF,TGCGCCAGCAGCTTGGAGGACAGGGGAGATACGCAGTATTTT,.,TRBD1,TRBV7-2,TRBJ2-3
CASLAGHEQYF,TGTGCCAGCTTAGCAGGGCACGAGCAGTACTTC,many,.,TRBV6-6,TRBJ2-7
CASSRGGGRYNEQFF,TGTGCCAGCAGCCGAGGGGGGGGGCGGTACAATGAGCAGTTCTTC,.,.,TRBV5-4,TRBJ2-1
CASSPVGELFF,TGTGCCAGCAGTCCCGTCGGGGAGCTGTTTTTT,.,.,TRBV6-6,TRBJ2-2
CAMAGDAGELFF,TGTGCCATGGCGGGCGACGCGGGGGAGCTGTTTTTT,.,.,TRBV10-3,TRBJ2-2
CATSGSTGFDSPLHF,TGTGCCACCAGCGGATCCACAGGGTTTGATTCACCCCTCCACTTT,few,.,TRBV15,TRBJ1-6
CALSGVSLVYNSPLHF,TGTGCCCTTAGCGGGGTCAGCCTAGTCTATAATTCACCCCTCCACTTT,once,.,TRBV30,TRBJ1-6
CSVVWEGQKETQYF,TGCAGCGTTGTTTGGGAGGGCCAAAAAGAGACCCAGTACTTC,many,TRBD2,TRBV29-1,TRBJ2-5